The present T cell receptor beta chain was sequenced within a study of T-cell memory formation after mild COVID-19. Study-level information: Each donor largely had its own TCR clusters.

This clonotype is a singleton in its sample. Antigen unknown. Study results and caveats: Balance between CD4 and CD8 was seen in clones contracting day 15 to 85, and a CD4+ lean was seen in later expanders. Contracting CD8+ clones were enriched in EMRA, CD4+ mainly in CM and EM.

The J segment lost 0 bases and the V segment lost 3 bases, leaving 3 bases of the junction unmatched. The CDR3 has 15 amino acids. The V gene's germline CDR1 is SGHKS and CDR2 YYEKEE (reference sequence). TCRdb recomputed calls from the 5' RACE reads with MiXCR, one row per CDR3 protein. The data hold some 160,000 distinct CDR3 sequences, with roughly 31% observed a single time. Sequencing input: PBMCs or a T cell subset sorted from them (not recorded which). This receptor was taken from an adult woman who had mild COVID-19 (a few samples of this study predate the infection). Cell type and time point are not known. The V gene is TRBV5-5, the J gene TRBJ2-7; 10 bases are shared with TRBD1. CDR3 nucleotides: TGTGCCAGCAGCTCGGGACAGGGGTACTCCTACGAGCAGTACTTC. It yields the protein CASSSGQGYSYEQYF.